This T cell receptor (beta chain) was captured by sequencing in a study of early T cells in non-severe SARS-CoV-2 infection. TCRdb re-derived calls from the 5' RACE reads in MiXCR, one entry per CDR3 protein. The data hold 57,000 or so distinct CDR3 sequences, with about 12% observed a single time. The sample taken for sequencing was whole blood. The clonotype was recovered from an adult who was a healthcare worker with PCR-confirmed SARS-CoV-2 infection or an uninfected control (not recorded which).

CDR3 in amino acids: CASSLTTSGTVNEQFF. CDR3 sequence (DNA): TGTGCCAGCTCACTGACAACTAGCGGGACAGTGAATGAGCAGTTCTTC. The rearrangement joins TRBV18 to TRBJ2-1; 10 bases align to TRBD2. Looked up from germline, CDR1 is KGHSH and CDR2 is LQKENI. CDR3 length: 16 residues. V was pared by 4 bases and J by 7 bases, with 10 bases of the junction left unmatched.